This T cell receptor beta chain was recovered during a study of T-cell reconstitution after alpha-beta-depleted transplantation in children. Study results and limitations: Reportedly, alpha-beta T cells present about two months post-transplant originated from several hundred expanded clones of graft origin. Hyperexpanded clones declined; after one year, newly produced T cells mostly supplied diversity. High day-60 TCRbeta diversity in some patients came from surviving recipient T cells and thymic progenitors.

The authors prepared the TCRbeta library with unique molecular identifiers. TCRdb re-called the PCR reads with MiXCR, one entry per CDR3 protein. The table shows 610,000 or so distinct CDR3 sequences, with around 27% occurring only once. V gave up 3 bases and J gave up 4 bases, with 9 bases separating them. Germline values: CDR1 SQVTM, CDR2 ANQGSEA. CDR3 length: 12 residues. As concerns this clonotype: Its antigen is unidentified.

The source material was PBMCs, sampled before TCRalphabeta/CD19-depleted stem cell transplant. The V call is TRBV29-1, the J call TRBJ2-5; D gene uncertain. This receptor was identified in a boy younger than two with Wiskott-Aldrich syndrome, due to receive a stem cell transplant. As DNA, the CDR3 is TGCAGCGTTGATAACAGTGCAGAGACCCAGTACTTC. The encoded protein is CSVDNSAETQYF.